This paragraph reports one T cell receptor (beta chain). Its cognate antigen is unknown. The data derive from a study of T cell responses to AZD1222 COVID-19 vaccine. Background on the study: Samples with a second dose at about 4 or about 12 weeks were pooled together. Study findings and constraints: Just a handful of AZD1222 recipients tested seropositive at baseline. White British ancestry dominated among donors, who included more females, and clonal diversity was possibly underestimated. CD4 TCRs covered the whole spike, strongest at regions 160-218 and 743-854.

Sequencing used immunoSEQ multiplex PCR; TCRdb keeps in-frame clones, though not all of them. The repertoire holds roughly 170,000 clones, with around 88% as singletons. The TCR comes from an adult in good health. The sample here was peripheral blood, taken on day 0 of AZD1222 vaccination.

CDR3 loop: CASSLVAGTSGNNEQFF. The DNA for the CDR3 is TGTGCCAGCAGCCTAGTTGCCGGGACTAGCGGGAACAATGAGCAGTTCTTC. The rearrangement links TRBV3-1 (or the pseudogene TRBV3-2) to TRBJ2-1, with TRBD2 matching 13 bases. CDR1 and CDR2 (germline): LGHDT, YNNKEL (reference sequence). This CDR3 is built from 17 residues. V dropped 4 bases and J dropped 5; count of bases not matched to a gene: 8.